The 22 T cell receptor beta chains reported below all come from one sample, sequenced in a study of shared clonotypes between healthy human individuals. Profiled with immunoSEQ multiplex PCR; TCRdb holds only in-frame clones, not every one. The table has 2.3 million or so clones, more than 85% seen once. The sample consisted of naive CD4+ T cells from PBMCs. Subset indicated: CD45RA+ positively selected. Receptors originate from a man in his late teens or twenties in good health. Some clones in this sample may be carry-over from other donors' samples.

The chain couples TRBV2 to TRBJ2-2, with TRBD2 matching over 9 bases. After removal of 10 bases from V and 5 bases from J, the junction contained 8 bases not matched to a gene. The CDR3 is 14 amino acids. Germline lookup yields CDR1 SNHLY and CDR2 FYNNEI. For the CDR3, the DNA is TGTGCCACCGGCGGGAGGGCCGGGACCGGGGAGCTGTTTTTT. This encodes CATGGRAGTGELFF.

V gene TRBV28 combines with J gene TRBJ2-7; 12 nucleotides line up with TRBD1. The CDR3 spans 16 residues. The germline CDR1 and CDR2 sequences are MDHEN and SYDVKM. J gave up 3 bases and V 1 base, and 4 bases lay outside the gene matches. CDR3 loop: CASSLSGTGGFYEQYF. CDR3 coding DNA: TGTGCCAGCAGTTTATCGGGGACAGGGGGCTTCTACGAGCAGTACTTC.

V usage is TRBV15 and J usage is TRBJ1-1; perhaps TRBD1 as D (6 bases). From germline, CDR1 is LNHNV and CDR2 YYDKDF (reference sequence). CDR3 length equals 14 residues. Deletions cut 5 bases from V and 4 bases from J, with 14 bases between. The CDR3 loop is CATSVTGWGTEAFF. CDR3 bases: TGTGCCACCAGCGTGACAGGTTGGGGCACTGAAGCTTTCTTT.

The CDR3 coding sequence is TGTGCCAGTCACGGGGGGGGACGCGGCTACACCTTC. Protein product: CASHGGGRGYTF. This chain uses TRBV11-2 with TRBJ1-2; a weak D match, TRBD1 (5 bases). Germline assignment: CDR1 SGHAT and CDR2 FQNNGV. The CDR3 is 12 residues long. V lost 9 bases and J lost 8, with 16 bases in between.

The table lists this clone with a count of one. The chain is built from TRBV9 and TRBJ2-1; D is unclear. This CDR3 region has 12 residues. V lost 3 bases and J 4 bases, leaving 5 bases between the germline ends. Per germline, CDR1 SGDLS and CDR2 YYNGEE. CDR3 loop: CASSAMYNEQFF. The CDR3 nucleotides are TGTGCCAGCAGCGCCATGTACAATGAGCAGTTCTTC.

The chain recombines TRBV28 with TRBJ2-3, with 7 bases matching TRBD1. The V and J ends lost 4 bases and 4 bases, in that order; junction bases with no gene match: 14. This CDR3 spans 17 amino acids. Germline CDR1 and CDR2: MDHEN and SYDVKM. CDR3 bases: TGTGCCAGCAGTTCACCCGACAGGGTGGATGTAGCAGATACGCAGTATTTT. Its protein product is CASSSPDRVDVADTQYF.

The rearrangement links TRBV2 to TRBJ2-3, with a tentative D call TRBD2 (6 bases). This CDR3 region has 14 residues. Per the germline V gene, CDR1 is SNHLY and CDR2 is FYNNEI. V was pared by 8 bases and J by 4 bases, with 16 bases between. CDR3 amino acids: CASRRGGPPDTQYF. The CDR3 region has the DNA TGTGCCAGCCGCCGGGGAGGCCCCCCAGATACGCAGTATTTT.

The chain has TRBV6-5 and TRBJ2-7; D gene ambiguous. V dropped 6 bases and J dropped 2 bases, with 17 bases sitting between them. Per the germline V gene, CDR1 is MNHEY and CDR2 is SVGAGI. The CDR3 extends over 15 amino acids. The CDR3 nucleotides read TGTGCCAGCAGGGATGTTAGGGTCCCAACCTACGAGCAGTACTTC. This gives the protein CASRDVRVPTYEQYF.

The chain carries TRBV5-1 and TRBJ1-1; D uncertain. Germline V gene lookup returns CDR1 SGHRS and CDR2 YFSETQ. The V end lost 3 bases, the J end lost 4 bases, and 7 bases lay between the germline ends. The CDR3 covers 12 residues. The DNA of the CDR3 is TGCGCCAGCAGCTCCGGACGCACTGAAGCTTTCTTT. Translation: CASSSGRTEAFF.

The CDR3 region has the DNA TGTGCCAGCAGCTCGACGCGGTCCAGCCTTTGGGAGACCCAGTACTTC. Protein: CASSSTRSSLWETQYF. The V call is TRBV7-7, the J call TRBJ2-5; no clear D. Germline V CDR1 and CDR2: SSHAT, FNYEAQ (reference sequence). Trimming shortened V by 4 bases and J by 5 bases, and 20 bases separated the two germline ends. The CDR3 is 16 amino acids.

The CDR3 nucleotides read TGTGCCAGCAGCACCCCCACAGATACGCAGTATTTT. Protein sequence: CASSTPTDTQYF. V usage is TRBV5-6 and J usage is TRBJ2-3; D remains unclear. This CDR3 contains 12 residues. From germline, CDR1 is SGHDT and CDR2 YYEEEE. The V end was cut by 4 bases, the J end by 2 bases, with 5 bases between.

The CDR3, as DNA: TGTGCCAGTAAGCTACAGAGGACAAACACTGAAGCTTTCTTT. Translated: CASKLQRTNTEAFF. This sequence joins TRBV19 and TRBJ1-1; tentatively, D is TRBD1 (5 bases). Trimming removed 7 bases at V and 2 bases at J, with 14 bases between. CDR1 and CDR2 (germline): LNHDA, SQIVND (reference sequence). The CDR3 has 14 amino acids.

V gene TRBV23-1 combines with J gene TRBJ2-7, with D perhaps TRBD1 (6 bases). TRBV23-1 is an open reading frame whose function is uncertain. The length of the CDR3 is 14 residues. The V gene lost 6 bases and the J gene lost 0 bases, with 12 bases spanning the gap. CDR3 sequence (DNA): TGCGCCAGCAGGGGGACACGTTTCTCCTACGAGCAGTACTTC. It specifies CASRGTRFSYEQYF.

As to this clone: Other DNA sequences from this sample encode an identical CDR3 as well. This chain joins TRBV5-1 and TRBJ2-7, with a weak D call TRBD2 (6 bases). CDR3 length equals 14 residues. V shed 1 base and J shed 2 bases, with 10 bases lying between them. The germline CDR1 and CDR2 sequences are SGHRS and YFSETQ. The CDR3 DNA is TGCGCCAGCAGCTTGCGAGGAGGGCCCTACGAGCAGTACTTC. Translated, it gives CASSLRGGPYEQYF.

This clone came up a few times. The V gene is TRBV7-9, the J gene TRBJ1-1, with 9 bases lining up with TRBD1. CDR3 length: 13 amino acids. V was pared by 6 bases and J by 4 bases, with 3 bases of the junction left unmatched. Germline CDR1 reads SEHNR; CDR2 reads FQNEAQ (reference sequence). This CDR3 reads CASRETGGTEAFF. The CDR3 bases are TGTGCCAGCAGGGAGACAGGGGGCACTGAAGCTTTCTTT.

The chain carries TRBV7-6 and TRBJ2-7, with TRBD2 as a possible D gene (6 bases). Trimming took off 5 bases at V and 3 bases at J, with 20 bases between the two ends. Looked up from germline, CDR1 is SGHVS and CDR2 is FNYEAQ. The CDR3 spans 16 residues. The CDR3 nucleotides read TGTGCCAGCAGCATAGAGCCGGGGGATAGGGTCTACGAGCAGTACTTC. Translated, it gives CASSIEPGDRVYEQYF.

Regarding this clone: This sample also contains other DNA sequences that code for the same CDR3. This chain links TRBV7-9 with TRBJ1-3; no clear D. The CDR3 totals 14 residues. Trimming pared 3 bases from V and 1 base from J, leaving 7 bases between. CDR1 and CDR2 (germline): SEHNR, FQNEAQ (reference sequence). CDR3 bases: TGTGCCAGCAGCTTCAGTACTTCTGGAAACACCATATATTTT. This translates into CASSFSTSGNTIYF.

In this sample, this clone turned up once. The V gene is TRBV4-2, the J gene TRBJ2-3; D ambiguous. In germline, CDR1 is LGHNA, CDR2 YNFKEQ. This CDR3 has 14 residues. The germline V and J ends were trimmed by 7 bases and 4 bases, with 15 bases remaining between them. The CDR3 nucleotides are TGTGCCAGCACACCGTCGCCCGGCGCAGATACGCAGTATTTT. Its translation is CASTPSPGADTQYF.

The rearrangement uses TRBV30 and TRBJ1-1, with unresolved D. The CDR3 sequence is 14 residues long. The germline V gene encodes CDR1 GTSNPN and CDR2 SVGIG (reference sequence). Trimming removed 2 bases at V and 7 bases at J, with 17 bases between. CDR3 sequence (DNA): TGTGCCTGGAGTTCTCCCCCTAACTACGGTGAAGCTTTCTTT. It translates to CAWSSPPNYGEAFF.

The chain is built from TRBV6-1 and TRBJ1-5; D is unresolved. V lost 6 bases, J lost 0 bases, and 3 bases lay in between. This CDR3 comprises 12 residues. In germline, CDR1 is MNHNS, CDR2 SASEGT. The CDR3 DNA sequence: TGTGCCAGCAGCCGTAGCAATCAGCCCCAGCATTTT. This gives the protein CASSRSNQPQHF.

This clone was picked up one time. V usage is TRBV11-2 and J usage is TRBJ2-7; D unresolved. The CDR3 totals 11 residues. Trimming stripped 8 bases from V and 3 bases from J, with 8 bases between. Per germline, CDR1 SGHAT and CDR2 FQNNGV. The CDR3, as DNA: TGTGCCAGCGGCAACCTCTACGAGCAGTACTTC. Residues: CASGNLYEQYF.

The chain couples TRBV18 to TRBJ2-7; D remains ambiguous. CDR3 length equals 13 residues. Germline V gives CDR1 KGHSH, CDR2 LQKENI. V lost 2 bases to trimming and J lost 4 bases, with 9 bases between them. The CDR3 sequence: CASSPGNEYEQYF. The CDR3 DNA is TGTGCCAGCTCACCAGGGAATGAATACGAGCAGTACTTC.